The sequence of this T cell receptor (beta chain) was determined in a study of cytomegalovirus exposure and HLA in healthy donors. General study points: With high specificity and sensitivity, the classifier reportedly diagnosed cytomegalovirus status. Researchers counted 150 to 200 TCR beta chains as cytomegalovirus-associated. A later analysis found first-cohort TCR clusters tended to co-occur in the 90 to 150 validation repertoires.

Among the approximately 130 subjects of the validation cohort, separate from the roughly 670-subject first cohort, were the donors. As for this clone: Its antigen is as yet unknown.

The CDR3 covers 15 residues. Per germline, CDR1 GTSNPN and CDR2 SVGIG (reference sequence). Trimming took 5 bases from V and 5 from J; bases not matched to a gene: 11. Profiled with immunoSEQ multiplex PCR; TCRdb holds only in-frame clones, not every one. The sample records some 110,000 clones, more than 70% being singletons. Sequencing used PBMCs. The source is a man aged 18 to 30 in good health and CMV-seronegative. V gene TRBV30 combines with J gene TRBJ1-4; 7 bases are a match to TRBD1. The CDR3 region is CAWDQGTAFNEKLFF. Written as DNA, the CDR3 is TGTGCCTGGGATCAGGGGACAGCCTTCAATGAAAAACTGTTTTTT.